The 2 T cell receptor beta chains below were found in one sample sequenced in a study of identical twins (dated by TCRdb to the mid-2010s). Library preparation employed 5' RACE. The instrument was an Illumina HiSeq 2000. The public reads were reprocessed in TCRdb via fastp at Q25 and MiXCR, keeping in-frame beta chains. Entries that share a CDR3 protein sequence are merged under the most common genes and DNA. A total of approximately 700,000 distinct CDR3 sequences appear in this sample, around 6% of them only once. The biggest ten clones account for approximately 1.6% of the sample. The specimen sequenced was naive T cells sorted from blood. The cell subset or site label, read with the paper, signifies: cells isolated with a human naive T-cell isolation kit. The receptor set was obtained from a young man in good health.

This clonotype has ten or more counts. The chain couples TRBV28 to TRBJ2-3; D unclear. Trimming cost V 4 bases and J 5 bases, with 10 bases left between them. The CDR3 consists of 13 residues. CDR1 is MDHEN, CDR2 SYDVKM, per germline. The chain's CDR3 is CASSYGLKDTQYF. The CDR3 bases are TGTGCCAGCAGTTACGGATTAAAAGATACGCAGTATTTT.

The rearrangement links TRBV6-2 or TRBV6-3 to TRBJ2-1; 8 positions agree with TRBD1. In germline, CDR1 is MNHEY, CDR2 SVGEGT. With 6 bases clipped from V and 7 bases from J, the junction kept 11 bases outside the gene matches. The CDR3 is 15 residues long. In DNA form, the CDR3 reads TGTGCCAGCAGCTCAACCGGGACAGGTTCTAATGAGCAGTTCTTC. This gives the protein CASSSTGTGSNEQFF.